This T cell receptor beta chain was captured in a study of T cells in Graves' hyperthyroidism and ophthalmopathy. RNA transcripts gave rise to amplified TCR beta CDR3 regions. Using the HTBI primer set, a first-round RT-PCR was run on the TCR CDR3. One entry per CDR3 protein, called by TCRdb with MiXCR from the multiplex PCR reads. This sample yields 450,000 to 650,000 distinct CDR3 sequences, of which 17% are seen a single time; 15% to 20% belongs to the top ten. The CDR3 totals 12 residues. The V segment lost 6 bases and the J segment 8 bases; nucleotides outside the gene matches: 6. Germline-derived CDR1 and CDR2 are MDHEN and SYDVKM.

The chain is built from TRBV28 and TRBJ1-1; 7 bases are a match to TRBD1. The sample comprised blood. This receptor was taken from a woman aged 18-29 years with Graves' ophthalmopathy. The CDR3: CASSSQDREAFF. For the CDR3, the DNA is TGTGCCAGCAGCTCTCAGGACAGGGAAGCTTTCTTT.